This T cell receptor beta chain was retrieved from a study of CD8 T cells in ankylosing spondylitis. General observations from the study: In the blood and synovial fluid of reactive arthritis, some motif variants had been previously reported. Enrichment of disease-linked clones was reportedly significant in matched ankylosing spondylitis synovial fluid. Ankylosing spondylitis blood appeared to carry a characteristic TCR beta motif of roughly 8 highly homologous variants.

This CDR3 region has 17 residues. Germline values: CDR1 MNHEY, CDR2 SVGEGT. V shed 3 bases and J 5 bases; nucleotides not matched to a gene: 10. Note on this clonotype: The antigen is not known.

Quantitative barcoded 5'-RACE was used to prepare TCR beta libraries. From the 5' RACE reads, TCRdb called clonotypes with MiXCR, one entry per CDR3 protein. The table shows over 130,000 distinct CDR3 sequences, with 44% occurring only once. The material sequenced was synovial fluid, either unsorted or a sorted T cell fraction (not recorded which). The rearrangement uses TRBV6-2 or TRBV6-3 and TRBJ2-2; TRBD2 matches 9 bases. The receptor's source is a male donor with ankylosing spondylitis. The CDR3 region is CASSYPGLAITTGELFF. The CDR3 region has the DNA TGTGCCAGCAGTTATCCCGGACTAGCGATAACGACCGGGGAGCTGTTTTTT.